Listed below are T cell receptor beta chains from one sample, sequenced in a study of human versus mouse CDR3 diversity and MHC coevolution. Generated by immunoSEQ multiplex PCR, the TCRdb table keeps only in-frame clones and is missing some. The data show 86,000 or so clones, over 85% seen once. Sequenced material: naive CD4+ T cells from blood. The receptors here all came from a person aged 30-69 years in good health. Each CDR3 is given with its conserved first and last residue. D genes are given only for firm matches.

CDR3,D,V
CASSEHSNTEAFF,NA,TRBV18
CASGTGTGLHYGYTF,TRBD1,TRBV12-5
CASRTTGGDGYTF,TRBD1,TRBV27
CASSPAPFKRAFSYEQYF,NA,TRBV11-2
CASSTLVREHEQYF,NA,TRBV4-3
CAIAPRSGSQETQYF,NA,TRBV10-3
CASSTGGWGNQPQHF,TRBD1,TRBV7-2
CASSVTRSGNTIYF,NA,TRBV18
CASSPFGTENTEAFF,NA,TRBV14
CASSLRLGTSGRLGDEQYF,TRBD2,TRBV11-1
CASSLRQGREKLFF,TRBD1,TRBV7-2
CASSVYGGNTEAFF,NA,TRBV9
CASSRVAGYTGELFF,TRBD2,TRBV19
CASEAGRISGNTIYF,NA,TRBV10-3
CASSLAGGETQYF,NA,TRBV7-2
CASSLALGRGSEQYF,NA,TRBV7-2
CASSLTGEGRYGYTF,TRBD1,TRBV5-1
CSVGGVGLAAYEQYF,TRBD2,TRBV29-1
CASSSGQTYEQYF,NA,TRBV6-1
CASSYSWRSGNTIYF,NA,TRBV6-5
CASRGTARDTQYF,TRBD1,TRBV27
CASSPRTGIREKLFF,TRBD1,TRBV27
CASSQGLPDSNQPQHF,NA,TRBV9
CASSSGAGGRAEQYF,NA,TRBV28
CASSLDSRSTNEKLFF,NA,TRBV5-1
CSALTGVETQYF,NA,TRBV29-1
CASSSGLVPYNEQFF,TRBD2,TRBV7-3
CAISESKGSGTEAFF,NA,TRBV10-3
CASSLGGSQETQYF,NA,TRBV7-2
CASSLGLNNEQFF,NA,TRBV14
CASSQGLANSYEQYF,TRBD2,TRBV19
CASSLGDRGYEQYF,TRBD1,TRBV7-2
CASSYSGLRQFF,NA,TRBV6-5
CASSGGPGYEQYF,NA,TRBV7-6
CASSCPRGSGDLEQYF,TRBD2,TRBV6-5
CASSLGQFYEQYF,NA,TRBV7-2
CASSRDSTNYGYTF,TRBD1,TRBV7-3
CASSYWGQPNTGELFF,TRBD1,TRBV7-9
CASSLGLSGVIQETQYF,TRBD2,TRBV13
CASSPLSYSNQPQHF,NA,TRBV7-7
CASSLLGQPYEQYF,TRBD1,TRBV7-2
CASSPLQGVGGYTF,TRBD1,TRBV27
CASSPDRQGRNQPQHF,TRBD1,TRBV18
CASANRQILTDTQYF,NA,TRBV5-4
CASRRQSRSGELFF,NA,TRBV6-5
CASSPLAGGGNEQFF,TRBD2,TRBV5-1
CASSLATRYGYTF,NA,TRBV7-2
CASSPPGRVPDTQYF,TRBD2,TRBV18
CASSPRGLATEQFF,TRBD2,TRBV7-3
CASSPQEATNEKLFF,NA,TRBV18
CASSVGSGNYGYTF,NA,TRBV9
CASGTHRGLTDTQYF,TRBD1,TRBV28
CASSPPGAEQYF,NA,TRBV23-1
CASSHLYGDTNEKLFF,NA,TRBV4-1